Following are 23 T cell receptor beta chains from one sample sequenced in a study of siplizumab effects on memory and regulatory T cells. The repertoire was sequenced with immunoSEQ multiplex PCR; TCRdb's copy has only in-frame clones and lacks some. Altogether some 7,700 clones are present, about 72% being singletons, with the ten largest covering about two thirds. Sample: effector memory CD8+ T cells sorted from blood. Subset indicated: unstimulated CD8+ effector memory T cells. The receptors were gathered from a human donor in good health.

The CDR3 sequence is CASSSYPGTGGEWGNTIYF. CDR3 bases: TGTGCCAGCAGCTCCTATCCCGGGACAGGAGGGGAGTGGGGAAACACCATATATTTT. The genes are TRBV11-2 and TRBJ1-3; the match to TRBD1 covers 8 bases. The germline V gene has CDR1 SGHAT and CDR2 FQNNGV. V gave up 4 bases and J gave up 4 bases; unmatched junction bases: 18. The CDR3 has 19 amino acids.

CDR3: CSVHGGSSYEQYF. CDR3 sequence (DNA): TGCAGCGTTCACGGGGGCAGCTCCTACGAGCAGTACTTC. The chain joins TRBV29-1 to TRBJ2-7; D possibly uses TRBD1 or TRBD2 (6 bases each). The V end was cut by 5 bases, the J end by 0 bases, with 11 bases between. Germline-derived CDR1 and CDR2 are SQVTM and ANQGSEA. The CDR3 spans 13 residues.

This clone was seen more than once but under ten times. The gene calls are TRBV6-5 and TRBJ1-5; 9 bases align to TRBD1. Germline V CDR1 and CDR2: MNHEY, SVGAGI. V lost 6 bases and J lost 4; bases outside the gene matches: 7. The CDR3 runs to 15 residues. The CDR3 spells CASSRDRVMNQPQHF. CDR3 DNA: TGTGCCAGCAGCCGGGACAGGGTGATGAATCAGCCCCAGCATTTT.

This clone was detected a few times. The V gene is TRBV6-4, the J gene TRBJ2-5; 10 positions agree with TRBD2. The V and J ends lost 3 bases and 2 bases, in that order; junction bases with no gene match: 0. This CDR3 spans 14 amino acids. CDR1 is MRHNA and CDR2 is SNTAGT in the germline V gene. CDR3 nucleotides: TGTGCCAGCAGTGAAGCGGGGGGGCAAGAGACCCAGTACTTC. Its translation: CASSEAGGQETQYF.

The rearrangement links TRBV28 to TRBJ1-1; D may be TRBD1 (5 bases). The CDR3 sequence is 15 residues long. V was cut by 0 bases and J by 6 bases, with 14 bases left in between. In germline, CDR1 is MDHEN, CDR2 SYDVKM. In nucleotides, the CDR3 is TGTGCCAGCAGTTTATGGGGGGGTAATACGGCTGAAGCTTTCTTT. It encodes CASSLWGGNTAEAFF.

The chain recombines TRBV12-5 with TRBJ2-2; D call uncertain. The CDR3 sequence is 18 residues long. The germline CDR1 and CDR2 sequences are LGHNT and FRNRAP. Between the trimmed V and J ends, which lost 0 bases and 0 bases, there was a span of 14 bases. CDR3 nucleotides: TGTGCTAGTGGTTTGGTATACTTGGTGGGGTCGAACACCGGGGAGCTGTTTTTT. The encoded protein is CASGLVYLVGSNTGELFF.

As concerns this clone: One end of the junction varies from germline; a read error may be responsible. The chain couples TRBV5-1 to TRBJ1-1; D unresolved. CDR3 length: 14 amino acids. CDR1 and CDR2 (germline): SGHRS, YFSETQ. The DNA of the CDR3 is TGTGCCAGCAGCTTGGCCGATATGAACACTGAAGCTTTCTTT. It yields the protein CASSLADMNTEAFF. Drawing the rest from reference TRBV5-1 and TRBJ1-1, the complete variable domain is KAGVTQTPRYLIKTRGQQVTLSCSPISGHRSVSWYQQTPGQGLQFLFEYFSETQRNKGNFPGRFSGRQFSNSRSEMNVSTLELGDSALYLCASSLADMNTEAFFGQGTRLTVV.

The CDR3, as DNA: TGTGCCAGCAGTTCTCACGCGGGGGGCACCGGGGAGCTGTTTTTT. Residues: CASSSHAGGTGELFF. V and J are TRBV6-5 and TRBJ2-2, with 8 bases lining up with TRBD2. CDR3 length equals 15 residues. Trimming at V came to 4 bases and at J to 4 bases, leaving 5 bases not matched to a gene. CDR1 is MNHEY and CDR2 is SVGAGI in the germline V gene.

This rearrangement joins TRBV6-1 to TRBJ2-7; 8 positions match TRBD2. With 0 bases clipped from V and 6 bases from J, the junction kept 13 bases outside the gene matches. Germline CDR1 reads MNHNS; CDR2 reads SASEGT. This CDR3 region has 17 residues. CDR3 in amino acids: CASSEASGLGGVGEQYF. The CDR3 region has the DNA TGTGCCAGCAGTGAAGCTTCGGGACTAGGAGGGGTAGGCGAGCAGTACTTC.

This clone was picked up a small number of times. The V gene is TRBV5-6, the J gene TRBJ1-1, with a tentative D call TRBD1 (6 bases). The CDR3 loop spans 16 amino acids. CDR1 and CDR2 (germline): SGHDT, YYEEEE. V lost 4 bases and J lost 7, with 23 bases in between. CDR3 sequence: CASSLGGRATRGEAFF. CDR3 nucleotide sequence: TGTGCCAGCAGCCTGGGGGGGCGCGCTACCAGGGGTGAAGCTTTCTTT.

Only a few counts were recorded for this clone. V and J are TRBV9 and TRBJ2-7; 7 nucleotides align to TRBD2. This CDR3 comprises 15 residues. CDR1 and CDR2 (germline): SGDLS, YYNGEE. Losses at the gene ends were 1 base for V and 1 base for J; bases not matched to a gene: 5. Here the CDR3 reads CASSVWASGSYEQYF. The DNA for the CDR3 is TGTGCCAGCAGCGTATGGGCTAGCGGTTCCTACGAGCAGTACTTC.

This clone was detected only once. The chain couples TRBV7-9 to TRBJ2-5, with 14 positions matching TRBD2. In germline, CDR1 is SEHNR, CDR2 FQNEAQ (reference sequence). Unmatched junction bases numbered 8, after V lost 5 bases and J lost 3 bases. The CDR3 spans 17 residues. This chain's CDR3 is CASSQTGLAGVKETQYF. Here the CDR3 DNA reads TGTGCCAGCAGCCAAACGGGACTAGCGGGGGTGAAAGAGACCCAGTACTTC.

The chain links TRBV6-4 to TRBJ2-1; D possibly uses TRBD1 or TRBD2 (5 bases each). V was clipped by 2 bases and J by 0 bases, with 11 bases between them. The CDR3 contains 16 residues. Germline CDR1 and CDR2: MRHNA and SNTAGT. CDR3 sequence (DNA): TGTGCCAGCAGTGACGGGGGTAGAGCCTCCTACAATGAGCAGTTCTTC. Protein sequence: CASSDGGRASYNEQFF.

The chain recombines TRBV6-1 with TRBJ1-3; D call uncertain. The ends were cut back, 6 bases at V and 0 bases at J, with 6 bases in the middle. This CDR3 spans 13 amino acids. Germline V gives CDR1 MNHNS, CDR2 SASEGT. CDR3 sequence reads: CASRLTSGNTIYF. CDR3 nucleotide sequence: TGTGCCAGCAGATTGACCTCTGGAAACACCATATATTTT.

The chain uses TRBV28 and TRBJ1-4, with unresolved D. With 2 bases removed from V and 4 bases from J, the gap between germline ends came to 23 bases. The germline CDR1 and CDR2 sequences are MDHEN and SYDVKM. The CDR3 length is 19 residues. The CDR3 nucleotides read TGTGCCAGCAGTTTAGCGCTCTCACCCCGGTTTGACTATAATGAAAAACTGTTTTTT. Translated: CASSLALSPRFDYNEKLFF.

This clone was counted a few times. The chain links TRBV4-1 to TRBJ2-1; 8 bases align to TRBD1. Unmatched junction bases numbered 5, after V lost 5 bases and J lost 8 bases. The CDR3 runs 13 residues. The germline V gene encodes CDR1 MGHRA and CDR2 YSYEKL. The DNA for the CDR3 is TGCGCCAGCAGCACTGTGACAGGGGATGAGCAGTTCTTC. Translated: CASSTVTGDEQFF.

The chain recombines TRBV16 with TRBJ1-6; D unresolved. Germline lookup yields CDR1 KGHSY and CDR2 FQNENV. The CDR3 is 18 residues long. V gave up 6 bases and J gave up 0 bases, with 18 bases separating them. In DNA form, the CDR3 reads TGTGCCAGCAGTTACCAATATTGGGGAAGCTCCTATAATTCACCCCTCCACTTT. Encoded protein: CASSYQYWGSSYNSPLHF.

V gene TRBV2 combines with J gene TRBJ2-1; 7 bases agree with TRBD2. The junction had 5 bases not matched to a gene; V was cut back by 6 bases and J by 3 bases. Germline CDR1 reads SNHLY; CDR2 reads FYNNEI. This CDR3 spans 14 amino acids. The CDR3 region has the DNA TGTGCCAGCAGGAGGGAGGGAGTCTACAATGAGCAGTTCTTC. It translates to CASRREGVYNEQFF. The entire variable domain, with the rest obtained from reference TRBV2 and TRBJ2-1, is as follows: EPEVTQTPSHQVTQMGQEVILRCVPISNHLYFYWYRQILGQKVEFLVSFYNNEISEKSEIFDDQFSVERPDGSNFTLKIRSTKLEDSAMYFCASRREGVYNEQFFGPGTRLTVL.

This clone came up once. This chain uses TRBV25-1 with TRBJ1-2, with D hard to call. The CDR3 loop spans 13 amino acids. The V end was cut by 5 bases, the J end by 0 bases, with 7 bases between. Germline CDR1 reads MGHDK; CDR2 reads SYGVNS. The DNA for the CDR3 is TGTGCCAGCAGTCCCTCAACTAACTATGGCTACACCTTC. It specifies CASSPSTNYGYTF.

Only a few counts were recorded for this clone. The rearrangement links TRBV29-1 to TRBJ2-3; D unresolved. V lost 1 base and J 2 bases, leaving 13 bases between the germline ends. CDR1 and CDR2 (germline): SQVTM, ANQGSEA. CDR3 length: 15 residues. The CDR3 nucleotides read TGCAGCGTTGAAGTCTTGTCGACTCCCACAGATACGCAGTATTTT. Translating it yields CSVEVLSTPTDTQYF.

This clone has only a few counts. This chain joins TRBV2 and TRBJ1-1; 8 positions agree with TRBD1. CDR1 is SNHLY and CDR2 is FYNNEI in the germline V gene. This CDR3 comprises 14 residues. V gave up 8 bases and J gave up 0 bases; unmatched junction bases: 5. Here the CDR3 reads CASGDRQLNTEAFF. The CDR3 bases are TGTGCCAGCGGGGACAGGCAACTGAACACTGAAGCTTTCTTT.

This clone was seen only once. The chain carries TRBV4-1 and TRBJ1-1; D is unresolved. Trimming shortened V by 0 bases and J by 6 bases, and 17 bases separated the two germline ends. The CDR3 contains 16 residues. Germline V gene data show CDR1 as MGHRA and CDR2 as YSYEKL. For the CDR3, the DNA is TGCGCCAGCAGCCAAGATCTCGTATCGCTCGAAGCTGAAGCTTTCTTT. Its translation: CASSQDLVSLEAEAFF.

Regarding this clone: The junction differs from germline at one of its ends, possibly a read error. This CDR3 is also generated by other DNA sequences in the sample. The V gene is TRBV5-4, the J gene TRBJ1-5; unclear D gene. The CDR3 is 15 residues long. CDR1 is SGHNT and CDR2 is YYREEE in the germline V gene (reference sequence). CDR3 DNA: TGCGCCAGCAGCCAGTACACAAACAGCAATCAGCCCCAGCATTTT. Protein product: CASSQYTNSNQPQHF.